The rows below give T cell receptor beta chains drawn from one sample of a study of T cell repertoires in aging, cancer and after chemotherapy. TCRdb re-called the multiplex PCR reads through MiXCR, storing one row per CDR3 protein. The data contain some 1,500 distinct CDR3 sequences, less than 25% of them singletons. Sequenced input: blood. These receptors all stem from a human donor with a solid tumor. The CDR3 runs from the conserved cysteine through the conserved F or W. The D gene is left open where the match is weak. Clone size is given for some rows only: seen once, a few or many times, or a class if the clone is expanded.

- | TRBJ2-3 | TRBV12-3/TRBV12-4 | TRBD1 | CASSLAGTVTDTQYF | TGTGCCAGCAGTTTAGCCGGGACAGTCACAGATACGCAGTATTTT
- | TRBJ2-3 | TRBV5-1 | - | CASSLESGSTDTQYF | TGCGCCAGCAGCTTGGAGTCGGGTTCCACAGATACGCAGTATTTT
few | TRBJ2-5 | TRBV11-3 | TRBD2 | CASSFSTVLAGDETQYF | TGTGCCAGCAGCTTCAGTACCGTACTAGCGGGGGATGAGACCCAGTACTTC
- | TRBJ1-2 | TRBV5-4 | TRBD1 | CASSLAGQGGYTF | TGTGCCAGCAGCTTGGCAGGACAGGGAGGCTACACCTTC
medium-sized | TRBJ1-2 | TRBV14 | - | CASSRVNYGYTF | TGTGCCAGCAGCCGGGTTAACTATGGCTACACCTTC
large | TRBJ2-3 | TRBV7-2 | - | CASSFFTDTQYF | TGTGCCAGCAGCTTTTTCACAGATACGCAGTATTTT
few | TRBJ2-1 | TRBV7-7 | TRBD2 | CASSFGLAGGDEQFF | TGTGCTAGCAGCTTCGGGCTAGCGGGAGGCGATGAGCAGTTCTTC
- | TRBJ2-7 | TRBV6-1 | TRBD1 | CASSVRDRRSSYEQYF | TGTGCCAGCAGTGTCCGGGACAGGCGAAGCTCCTACGAGCAGTACTTC
few | TRBJ2-1 | TRBV7-9 | TRBD2 | CASSPSGAYNEQFF | TGTGCCAGCAGCCCTAGCGGGGCCTACAATGAGCAGTTCTTC
- | TRBJ2-5 | TRBV11-2 | TRBD2 | CASSFIGGGDNGETQYF | TGTGCCAGCAGCTTTATTGGGGGAGGGGATAACGGGGAGACCCAGTACTTC
- | TRBJ2-5 | TRBV15 | - | CATSPRTEETQYF | TGTGCCACCAGCCCCCGGACGGAAGAGACCCAGTACTTC
- | TRBJ2-1 | TRBV5-5 | - | CASSLALSQGLYNEQFF | TGTGCCAGCAGCTTGGCCTTATCGCAGGGGCTATACAATGAGCAGTTCTTC
medium-sized | TRBJ1-2 | TRBV20-1 | - | CSAGTRHNYGYTF | TGCAGTGCAGGGACGAGACATAACTATGGCTACACCTTC
medium-sized | TRBJ2-2 | TRBV5-1 | TRBD1 | CASSLGQAYTGELFF | TGCGCCAGCAGCTTAGGACAGGCATACACCGGGGAGCTGTTTTTT
large | TRBJ1-2 | TRBV12-3/TRBV12-4 | - | CASSPPDIPGYTF | TGTGCCAGCAGTCCGCCTGACATTCCTGGCTACACCTTC
- | TRBJ2-3 | TRBV20-1 | TRBD2 | CSARVRTSYEYF | TGCAGTGCTAGAGTCAGGACTAGCTATGAGTATTTT
- | TRBJ2-2 | TRBV6-4 | - | CASSDSKTGELFF | TGTGCCAGCAGTGACTCTAAGACCGGGGAGCTGTTTTTT
few | TRBJ1-6 | TRBV20-1 | TRBD1 | CSASPDRVYNSPLHF | TGCAGTGCTAGCCCTGACAGGGTCTATAATTCACCCCTCCACTTT
few | TRBJ1-5 | TRBV5-6 | - | CASSLAGGGQPQHF | TGTGCCAGCAGCTTGGCGGGTGGGGGTCAGCCCCAGCATTTT
- | TRBJ2-3 | TRBV6-1 | - | CASSYSERDTQYF | TGTGCCAGCAGTTACAGCGAGAGAGATACGCAGTATTTT
medium-sized | TRBJ2-1 | TRBV10-1 | - | CASSERPSSYNEQFF | TGCGCCAGCAGTGAGAGGCCATCCTCCTACAATGAGCAGTTCTTC
medium-sized | TRBJ1-5 | TRBV7-9 | - | CASSPHGQNQPQHF | TGTGCCAGCAGCCCCCACGGGCAGAATCAGCCCCAGCATTTT
- | TRBJ2-4 | TRBV7-2 | - | CASSLDLLSYNEQYF | TGTGCCAGCAGCTTAGACCTCCTAAGCTACAATGAGCAGTACTTC
medium-sized | TRBJ1-5 | TRBV20-1 | - | CSARDLMTNQPQHF | TGCAGTGCTAGAGATCTTATGACCAATCAGCCCCAGCATTTT
large | TRBJ1-4 | TRBV15 | - | CATSRVDEKLFF | TGTGCCACCAGCAGAGTTGATGAAAAACTGTTTTTT
- | TRBJ1-2 | TRBV11-2 | - | CASSLGGGGPTYGYTF | TGTGCCAGCAGCTTAGGAGGAGGGGGGCCGACCTATGGCTACACCTTC
medium-sized | TRBJ2-1 | TRBV20-1 | - | CSASSLAPNEQFF | TGCAGTGCTAGTTCTCTAGCGCCCAATGAGCAGTTCTTC